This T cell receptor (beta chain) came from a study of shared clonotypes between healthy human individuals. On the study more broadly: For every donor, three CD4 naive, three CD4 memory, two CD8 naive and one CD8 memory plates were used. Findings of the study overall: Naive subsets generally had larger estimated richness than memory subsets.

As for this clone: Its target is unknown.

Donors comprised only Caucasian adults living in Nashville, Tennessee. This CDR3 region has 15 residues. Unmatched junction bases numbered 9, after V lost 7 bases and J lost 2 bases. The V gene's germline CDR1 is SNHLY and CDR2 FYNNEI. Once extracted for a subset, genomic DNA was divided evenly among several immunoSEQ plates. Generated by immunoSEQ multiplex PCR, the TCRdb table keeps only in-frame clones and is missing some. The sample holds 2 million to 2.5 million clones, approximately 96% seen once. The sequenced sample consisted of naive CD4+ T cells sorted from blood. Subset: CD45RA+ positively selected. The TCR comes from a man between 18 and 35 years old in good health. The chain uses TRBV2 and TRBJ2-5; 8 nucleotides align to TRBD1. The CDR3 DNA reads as TGTGCCAGCAACCAACAGGGGGTGCTACAAGAGACCCAGTACTTC. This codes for CASNQQGVLQETQYF.